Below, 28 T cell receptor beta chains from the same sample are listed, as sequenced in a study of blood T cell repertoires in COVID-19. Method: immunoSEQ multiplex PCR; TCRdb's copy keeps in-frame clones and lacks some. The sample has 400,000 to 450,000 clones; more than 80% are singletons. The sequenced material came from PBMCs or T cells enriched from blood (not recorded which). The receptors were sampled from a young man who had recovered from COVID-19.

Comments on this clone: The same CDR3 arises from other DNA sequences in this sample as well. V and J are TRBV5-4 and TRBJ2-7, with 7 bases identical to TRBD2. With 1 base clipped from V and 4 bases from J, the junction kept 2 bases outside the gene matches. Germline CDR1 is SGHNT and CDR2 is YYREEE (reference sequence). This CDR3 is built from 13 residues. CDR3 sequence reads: CASSLQGGYEQYF. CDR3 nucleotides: TGTGCCAGCAGCTTGCAGGGAGGGTACGAGCAGTACTTC.

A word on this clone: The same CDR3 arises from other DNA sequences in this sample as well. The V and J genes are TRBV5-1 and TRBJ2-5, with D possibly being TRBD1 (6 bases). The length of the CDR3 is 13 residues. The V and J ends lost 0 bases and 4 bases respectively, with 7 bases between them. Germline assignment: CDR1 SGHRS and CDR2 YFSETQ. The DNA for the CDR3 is TGCGCCAGCAGCTTGGGAGGGGGAGAGACCCAGTACTTC. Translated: CASSLGGGETQYF.

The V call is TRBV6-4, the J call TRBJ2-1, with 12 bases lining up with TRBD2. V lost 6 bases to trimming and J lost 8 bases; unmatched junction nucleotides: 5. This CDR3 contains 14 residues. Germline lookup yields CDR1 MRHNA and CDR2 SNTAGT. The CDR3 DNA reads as TGTGCCAGCAGATCGACTAGCGGGAGCTATGAGCAGTTCTTC. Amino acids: CASRSTSGSYEQFF.

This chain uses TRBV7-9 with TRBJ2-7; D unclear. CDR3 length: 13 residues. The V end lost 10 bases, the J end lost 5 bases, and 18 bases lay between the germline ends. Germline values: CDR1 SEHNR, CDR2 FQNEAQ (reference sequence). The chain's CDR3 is CATTSPISDEQYF. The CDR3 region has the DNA TGTGCCACCACAAGCCCCATCAGCGACGAGCAGTACTTC.

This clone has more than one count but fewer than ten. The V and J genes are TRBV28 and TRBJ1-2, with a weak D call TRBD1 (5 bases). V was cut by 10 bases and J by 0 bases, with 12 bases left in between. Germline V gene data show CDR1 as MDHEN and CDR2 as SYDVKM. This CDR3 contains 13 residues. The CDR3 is CATDTPANYGYTF. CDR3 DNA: TGTGCCACGGACACCCCAGCTAACTATGGCTACACCTTC.

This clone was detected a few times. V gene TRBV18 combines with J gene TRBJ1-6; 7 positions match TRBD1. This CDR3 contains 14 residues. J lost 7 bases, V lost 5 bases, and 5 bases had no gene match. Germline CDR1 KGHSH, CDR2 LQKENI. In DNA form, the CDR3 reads TGTGCCAGCTCAGCCGGGACAGAGAATTCACCCCTCCACTTT. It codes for CASSAGTENSPLHF.

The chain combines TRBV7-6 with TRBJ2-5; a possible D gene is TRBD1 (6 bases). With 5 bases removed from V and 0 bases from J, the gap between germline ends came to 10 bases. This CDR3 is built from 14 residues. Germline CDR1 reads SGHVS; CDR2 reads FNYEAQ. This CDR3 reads CASSPWTDQETQYF. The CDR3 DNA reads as TGTGCCAGCAGCCCCTGGACAGACCAAGAGACCCAGTACTTC.

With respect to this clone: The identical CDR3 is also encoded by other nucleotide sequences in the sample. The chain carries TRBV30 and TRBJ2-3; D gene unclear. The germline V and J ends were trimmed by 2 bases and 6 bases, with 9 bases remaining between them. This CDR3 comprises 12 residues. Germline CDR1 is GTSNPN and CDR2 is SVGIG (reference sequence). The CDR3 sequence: CAWSHRRDTQYF. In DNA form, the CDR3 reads TGTGCCTGGAGTCATCGCCGGGATACGCAGTATTTT.

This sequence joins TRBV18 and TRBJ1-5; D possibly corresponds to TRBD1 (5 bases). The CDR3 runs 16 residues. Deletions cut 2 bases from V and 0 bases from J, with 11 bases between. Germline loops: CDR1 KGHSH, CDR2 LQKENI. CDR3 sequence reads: CASSPSPTDSNQPQHF. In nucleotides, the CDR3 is TGTGCCAGCTCACCATCGCCGACAGATAGCAATCAGCCCCAGCATTTT.

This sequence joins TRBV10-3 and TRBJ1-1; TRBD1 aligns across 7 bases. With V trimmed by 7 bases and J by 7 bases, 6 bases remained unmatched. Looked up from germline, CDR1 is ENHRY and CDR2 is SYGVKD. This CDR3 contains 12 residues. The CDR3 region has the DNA TGTGCCATCACAGGGCAGGGGGGTGAAGCTTTCTTT. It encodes CAITGQGGEAFF.

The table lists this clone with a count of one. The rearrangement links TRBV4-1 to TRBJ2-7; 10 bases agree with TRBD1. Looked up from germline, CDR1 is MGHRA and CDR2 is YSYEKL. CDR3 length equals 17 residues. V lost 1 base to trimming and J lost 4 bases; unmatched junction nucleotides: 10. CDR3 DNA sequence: TGCGCCAGCAGCCAAGGGGGTTCGGGGACAGGGGATTACGAGCAGTACTTC. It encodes CASSQGGSGTGDYEQYF.

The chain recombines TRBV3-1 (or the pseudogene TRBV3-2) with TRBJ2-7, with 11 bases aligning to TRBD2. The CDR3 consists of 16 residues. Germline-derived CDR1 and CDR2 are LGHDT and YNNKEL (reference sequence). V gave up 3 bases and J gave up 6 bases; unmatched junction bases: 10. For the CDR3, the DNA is TGTGCCAGCAGCCAGGACCCCCTAGCGGGAGGTTCCGAGCAGTACTTC. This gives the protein CASSQDPLAGGSEQYF.

CDR3 amino acids: CASSPAGDHYEQYF. In DNA form, the CDR3 reads TGTGCCAGTAGTCCAGCGGGAGATCACTACGAGCAGTACTTC. The J gene is TRBJ2-7, the V gene TRBV19; 8 nucleotides line up with TRBD2. The V gene end was trimmed by 5 bases and the J gene end by 3 bases; junction bases not matched to a gene: 6. The CDR3 is made up of 14 amino acids. The germline V gene has CDR1 LNHDA and CDR2 SQIVND (reference sequence).

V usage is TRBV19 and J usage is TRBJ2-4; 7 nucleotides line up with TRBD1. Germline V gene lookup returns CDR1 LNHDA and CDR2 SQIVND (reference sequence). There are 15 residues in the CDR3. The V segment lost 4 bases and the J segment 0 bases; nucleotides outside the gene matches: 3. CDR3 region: CASSRGGSAKNIQYF. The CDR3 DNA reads TGTGCCAGTAGTAGAGGGGGCTCAGCCAAAAACATTCAGTACTTC.

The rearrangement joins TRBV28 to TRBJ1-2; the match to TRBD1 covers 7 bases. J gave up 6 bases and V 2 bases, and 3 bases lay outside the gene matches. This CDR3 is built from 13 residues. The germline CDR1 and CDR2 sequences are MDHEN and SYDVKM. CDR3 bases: TGTGCCAGCAGTTTAACCAGGGGGGATGGCTACACCTTC. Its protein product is CASSLTRGDGYTF.

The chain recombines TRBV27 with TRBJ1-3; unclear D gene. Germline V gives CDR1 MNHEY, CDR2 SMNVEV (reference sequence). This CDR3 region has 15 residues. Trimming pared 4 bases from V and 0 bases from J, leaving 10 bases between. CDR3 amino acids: CASSSGLLSGNTIYF. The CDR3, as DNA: TGTGCCAGCAGTTCAGGTCTCCTCTCTGGAAACACCATATATTTT.

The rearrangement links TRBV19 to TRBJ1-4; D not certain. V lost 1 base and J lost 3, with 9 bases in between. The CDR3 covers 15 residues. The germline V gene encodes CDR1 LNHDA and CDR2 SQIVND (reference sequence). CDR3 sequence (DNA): TGTGCCAGTAGTATAGCCCCGGCGGCTAATGAAAAACTGTTTTTT. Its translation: CASSIAPAANEKLFF.

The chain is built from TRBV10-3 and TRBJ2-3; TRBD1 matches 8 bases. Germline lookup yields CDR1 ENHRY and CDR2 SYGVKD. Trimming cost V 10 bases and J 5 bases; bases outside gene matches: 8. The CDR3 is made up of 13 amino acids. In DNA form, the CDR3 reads TGTGCCAATTCAGGGGGCGCAGAAGATACGCAGTATTTT. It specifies CANSGGAEDTQYF.

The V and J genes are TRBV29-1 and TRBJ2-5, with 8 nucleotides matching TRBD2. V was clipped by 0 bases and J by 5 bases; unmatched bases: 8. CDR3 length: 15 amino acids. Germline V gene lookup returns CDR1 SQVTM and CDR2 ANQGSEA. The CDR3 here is CSVEEAGALGETQYF. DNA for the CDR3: TGCAGCGTTGAAGAAGCGGGGGCCCTCGGGGAGACCCAGTACTTC.

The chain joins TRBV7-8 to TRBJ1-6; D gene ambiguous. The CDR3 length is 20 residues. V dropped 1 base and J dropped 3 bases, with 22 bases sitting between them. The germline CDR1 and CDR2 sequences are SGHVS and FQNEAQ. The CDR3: CASSLVRRRVSNVYNSPLHF. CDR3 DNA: TGTGCCAGCAGCTTAGTTCGTCGACGGGTCTCCAACGTCTATAATTCACCCCTCCACTTT.

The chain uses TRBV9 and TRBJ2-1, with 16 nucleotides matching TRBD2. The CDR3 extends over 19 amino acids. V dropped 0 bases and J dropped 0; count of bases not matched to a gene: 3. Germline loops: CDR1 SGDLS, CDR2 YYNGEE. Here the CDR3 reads CASSVAGLAGGSSYNEQFF. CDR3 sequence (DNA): TGTGCCAGCAGCGTAGCGGGACTAGCGGGAGGGAGCTCCTACAATGAGCAGTTCTTC.

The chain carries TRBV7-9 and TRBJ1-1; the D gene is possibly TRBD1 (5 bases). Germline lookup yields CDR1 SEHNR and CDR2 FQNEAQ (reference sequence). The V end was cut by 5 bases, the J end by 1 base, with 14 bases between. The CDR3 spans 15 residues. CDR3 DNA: TGTGCCAGCAGCCCAGGCGGTAGGGGGAACACTGAAGCTTTCTTT. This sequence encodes CASSPGGRGNTEAFF.

CDR3 residues: CATGGRGLGGELFF. The CDR3 DNA reads TGTGCCACTGGGGGCAGGGGGCTCGGCGGGGAGCTGTTTTTT. The chain recombines TRBV2 with TRBJ2-2; 8 bases are a match to TRBD1. Germline V gene lookup returns CDR1 SNHLY and CDR2 FYNNEI. With 10 bases clipped from V and 7 bases from J, the junction kept 11 bases outside the gene matches. This CDR3 has 14 residues.

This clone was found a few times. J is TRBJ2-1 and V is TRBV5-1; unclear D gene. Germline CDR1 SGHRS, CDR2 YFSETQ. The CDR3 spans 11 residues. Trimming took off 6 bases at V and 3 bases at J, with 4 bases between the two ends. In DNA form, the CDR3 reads TGCGCCAGCAAGCTCTACAATGAGCAGTTCTTC. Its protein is CASKLYNEQFF.

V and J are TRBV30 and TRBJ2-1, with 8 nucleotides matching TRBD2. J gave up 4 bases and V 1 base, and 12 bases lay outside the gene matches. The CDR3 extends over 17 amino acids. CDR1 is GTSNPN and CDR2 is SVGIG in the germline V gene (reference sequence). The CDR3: CAWSAHPTSGRYNEQFF. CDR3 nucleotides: TGTGCCTGGAGTGCCCACCCCACTAGCGGACGATACAATGAGCAGTTCTTC.

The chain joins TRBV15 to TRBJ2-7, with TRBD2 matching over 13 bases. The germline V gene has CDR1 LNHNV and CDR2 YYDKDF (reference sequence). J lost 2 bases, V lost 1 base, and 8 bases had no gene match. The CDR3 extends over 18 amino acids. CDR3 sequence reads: CATSRVGLAGPNTYEQYF. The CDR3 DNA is TGTGCCACCAGCAGAGTGGGACTAGCGGGACCCAACACCTACGAGCAGTACTTC.

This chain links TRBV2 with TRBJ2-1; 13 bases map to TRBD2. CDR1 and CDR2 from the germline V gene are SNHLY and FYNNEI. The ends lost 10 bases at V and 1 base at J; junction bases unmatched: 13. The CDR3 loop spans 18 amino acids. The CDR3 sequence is CATIQGLAGWASYNEQFF. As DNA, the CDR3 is TGTGCCACCATACAGGGACTAGCGGGATGGGCGTCCTACAATGAGCAGTTCTTC.

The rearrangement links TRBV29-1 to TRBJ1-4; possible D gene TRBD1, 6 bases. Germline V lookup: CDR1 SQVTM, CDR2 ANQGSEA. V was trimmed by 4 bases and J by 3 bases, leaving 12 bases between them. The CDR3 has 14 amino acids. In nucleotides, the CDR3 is TGCAGCGTTGCCGGGACACCCGCTAATGAAAAACTGTTTTTT. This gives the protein CSVAGTPANEKLFF.